This T cell receptor beta chain was obtained from a study of glioma-infiltrating T cells after dendritic cell vaccination. Study-level information: Autologous tumor lysate was loaded overnight onto monocyte-derived dendritic cells grown seven to eight days with IL-4 and GM-CSF.

V lost 8 bases to trimming and J lost 10 bases, with 27 bases between them. The V gene's germline CDR1 is MGHRA and CDR2 YSYEKL. This CDR3 has 16 residues. Here immunoSEQ multiplex PCR was the method, and the copy in TCRdb shows in-frame clones only, minus some. Here the sample spans around 100,000 clones, roughly 80% being singletons. Isocitrate dehydrogenase mutation was absent in all glioblastoma patients. This chain connects TRBV4-1 to TRBJ1-5, with no clear D. The sequences come from blood, collected before dendritic cell vaccination. The TCR originated in a human donor with glioblastoma. The CDR3 spells CASRPLPLPSSGPQHF. In DNA, the CDR3 is TGCGCCAGCCGACCCCTCCCCCTCCCCTCCTCAGGTCCCCAGCATTTT.